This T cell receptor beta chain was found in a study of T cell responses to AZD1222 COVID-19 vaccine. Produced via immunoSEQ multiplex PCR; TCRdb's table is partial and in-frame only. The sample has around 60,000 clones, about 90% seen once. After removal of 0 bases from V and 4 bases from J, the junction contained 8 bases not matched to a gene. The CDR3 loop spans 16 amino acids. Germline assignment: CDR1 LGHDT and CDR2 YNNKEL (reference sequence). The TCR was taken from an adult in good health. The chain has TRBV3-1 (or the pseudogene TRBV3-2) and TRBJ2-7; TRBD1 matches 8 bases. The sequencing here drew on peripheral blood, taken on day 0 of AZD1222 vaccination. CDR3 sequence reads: CASSQDPAGGRYEQYF. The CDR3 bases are TGTGCCAGCAGCCAAGATCCTGCAGGGGGCAGATACGAGCAGTACTTC.